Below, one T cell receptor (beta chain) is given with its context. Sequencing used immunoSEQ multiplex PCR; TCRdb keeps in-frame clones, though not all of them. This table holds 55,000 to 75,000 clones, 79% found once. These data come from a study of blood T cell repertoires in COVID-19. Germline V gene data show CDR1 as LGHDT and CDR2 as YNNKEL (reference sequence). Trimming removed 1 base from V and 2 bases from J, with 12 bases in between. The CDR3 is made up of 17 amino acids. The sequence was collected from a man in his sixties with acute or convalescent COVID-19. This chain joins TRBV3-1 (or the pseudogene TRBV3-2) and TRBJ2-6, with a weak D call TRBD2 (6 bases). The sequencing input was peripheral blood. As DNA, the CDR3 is TGTGCCAGCAGCCAAGCAATCGGGAGAGCTGGGGCCAACGTCCTGACTTTC. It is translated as CASSQAIGRAGANVLTF.